These 21 T cell receptor beta chains were all obtained from the same sample, sequenced in a study of blood T cell repertoires in COVID-19. TCRdb's copy holds only in-frame clones and misses some; the assay was immunoSEQ multiplex PCR. The repertoire consists of over 150,000 clones, with about 82% occurring once and the leading ten covering 5.5% to 7%. Sequencing was done on a sample of peripheral blood. The receptor source for this set is a man aged 50 to 59 with active or convalescent COVID-19.

The CDR3 nucleotides read TGCGCCAGCTGGGGACAGATGAGCACAGATACGCAGTATTTT. Translated: CASWGQMSTDTQYF. V gene TRBV5-1 combines with J gene TRBJ2-3, with 7 bases aligning to TRBD1. Trimming took 7 bases from V and 0 from J; bases not matched to a gene: 5. CDR3 length: 14 residues. Germline V CDR1 and CDR2: SGHRS, YFSETQ. Variable domain in full (rest from reference TRBV5-1 and TRBJ2-3): KAGVTQTPRYLIKTRGQQVTLSCSPISGHRSVSWYQQTPGQGLQFLFEYFSETQRNKGNFPGRFSGRQFSNSRSEMNVSTLELGDSALYLCASWGQMSTDTQYFGPGTRLTVL.

The rearrangement joins TRBV18 to TRBJ1-3; D uncertain. Germline V lookup: CDR1 KGHSH, CDR2 LQKENI. Trimming left V 3 bases short and J 1 base short, with 4 bases between. The CDR3 spans 13 residues. The CDR3 DNA sequence: TGTGCCAGCTCACCGACATCTGGAAACACCATATATTTT. Encoded protein: CASSPTSGNTIYF.

This clone has a handful of counts. The chain has TRBV7-9 and TRBJ2-3; unclear D gene. Germline V gene lookup returns CDR1 SEHNR and CDR2 FQNEAQ (reference sequence). The length of the CDR3 is 13 residues. V lost 5 bases to trimming and J lost 0 bases, with 6 bases between them. The CDR3 DNA reads TGTGCCAGCAGCCACAGTAGCACAGATACGCAGTATTTT. Translation: CASSHSSTDTQYF.

The chain has TRBV7-3 and TRBJ2-1; 9 positions agree with TRBD2. Germline V CDR1 and CDR2: SGHTA, FQGTGA. V lost 5 bases and J lost 0; bases outside the gene matches: 8. CDR3 size: 17 residues. The DNA of the CDR3 is TGTGCCAGCAGCGCCCGACTAGCGGCTAGCTCCTACAATGAGCAGTTCTTC. This encodes CASSARLAASSYNEQFF. Supplemented by reference TRBV7-3 and TRBJ2-1, the full variable domain reads GAGVSQTPSNKVTEKGKYVELRCDPISGHTALYWYRQSLGQGPEFLIYFQGTGAADDSGLPNDRFFAVRPEGSVSTLKIQRTERGDSAVYLCASSARLAASSYNEQFFGPGTRLTVL.

The CDR3 reads CASSLSATNTGELFF. The CDR3 nucleotides read TGTGCCAGCAGCTTATCTGCGACAAACACCGGGGAGCTGTTTTTT. The chain uses TRBV7-3 and TRBJ2-2, with unresolved D. Germline CDR1 reads SGHTA; CDR2 reads FQGTGA. V lost 2 bases and J lost 2, with 9 bases in between. The CDR3 consists of 15 residues.

V gene TRBV18 combines with J gene TRBJ2-7; D is possibly TRBD1 (5 bases). Germline lookup yields CDR1 KGHSH and CDR2 LQKENI. This CDR3 contains 12 residues. Between the trimmed V and J ends, which lost 3 bases and 7 bases, there was a span of 10 bases. CDR3 DNA: TGTGCCAGCTCACCCCAGGGTTGGGAGCAGTACTTC. Its translation is CASSPQGWEQYF.

The CDR3 sequence: CASSSPGLVLGANVLTF. CDR3 DNA sequence: TGTGCCAGCAGTTCCCCGGGGTTAGTTCTCGGGGCCAACGTCCTGACTTTC. This rearrangement joins TRBV6-2 or TRBV6-3 to TRBJ2-6, with a weak D call TRBD2 (5 bases). CDR3 length: 17 residues. Germline lookup yields CDR1 MNHEY and CDR2 SVGEGT. V shed 4 bases and J shed 4 bases, with 17 bases lying between them.

V gene TRBV11-2 combines with J gene TRBJ1-2; TRBD1 aligns across 7 bases. J was trimmed by 6 bases and V by 1 base; bases with no gene match: 5. Germline V lookup: CDR1 SGHAT, CDR2 FQNNGV. The CDR3 has 14 amino acids. CDR3 DNA: TGTGCCAGCAGCTTAGGTCAGGGGGTAGATGGCTACACCTTC. Amino acid sequence: CASSLGQGVDGYTF.

The chain employs TRBV9 and TRBJ2-5, with D perhaps matching TRBD2 (5 bases). Germline values: CDR1 SGDLS, CDR2 YYNGEE. This CDR3 is 15 amino acids long. V lost 2 bases and J lost 0, with 11 bases in between. The CDR3 reads CASSVIEGYQETQYF. Written as DNA, the CDR3 is TGTGCCAGCAGCGTCATTGAGGGTTACCAAGAGACCCAGTACTTC.

This chain joins TRBV15 and TRBJ2-3; 11 bases line up with TRBD2. V dropped 3 bases and J dropped 5; count of bases not matched to a gene: 7. This CDR3 has 16 residues. Germline CDR1 is LNHNV and CDR2 is YYDKDF (reference sequence). This CDR3 reads CATSRGSGLAEDTQYF. As DNA, the CDR3 is TGTGCCACCAGCAGGGGTTCGGGACTAGCGGAAGATACGCAGTATTTT.

In its sample, this clone was seen a few times. The chain carries TRBV7-3 and TRBJ2-1, with 9 positions matching TRBD1. This CDR3 is built from 16 residues. V lost 0 bases, J lost 3 bases, and 3 bases stayed unmatched. From germline, CDR1 is SGHTA and CDR2 FQGTGA. DNA for the CDR3: TGTGCCAGCAGCTTAACACAGGGGGCTGGCTACAATGAGCAGTTCTTC. Translated: CASSLTQGAGYNEQFF.

The chain has TRBV7-3 and TRBJ2-7; 8 nucleotides agree with TRBD2. This CDR3 region has 15 residues. Germline V CDR1 and CDR2: SGHTA, FQGTGA. V lost 5 bases and J lost 2; bases outside the gene matches: 8. CDR3 coding DNA: TGTGCCAGCAGCCCCACGAGCGGGGGAGCCTACGAGCAGTACTTC. Amino acid sequence: CASSPTSGGAYEQYF. Supplemented by reference TRBV7-3 and TRBJ2-7, the full variable domain reads GAGVSQTPSNKVTEKGKYVELRCDPISGHTALYWYRQSLGQGPEFLIYFQGTGAADDSGLPNDRFFAVRPEGSVSTLKIQRTERGDSAVYLCASSPTSGGAYEQYFGPGTRLTVT.

The rearrangement uses TRBV5-1 and TRBJ2-3, with TRBD2 matching 7 bases. The V gene's germline CDR1 is SGHRS and CDR2 YFSETQ. The CDR3 loop spans 14 amino acids. V shed 4 bases and J 2 bases; nucleotides not matched to a gene: 4. Here the CDR3 reads CASSRGDSTDTQYF. CDR3 in DNA: TGCGCCAGCAGCCGGGGGGACTCCACAGATACGCAGTATTTT. Full variable domain (rest looked up from reference TRBV5-1 and TRBJ2-3): KAGVTQTPRYLIKTRGQQVTLSCSPISGHRSVSWYQQTPGQGLQFLFEYFSETQRNKGNFPGRFSGRQFSNSRSEMNVSTLELGDSALYLCASSRGDSTDTQYFGPGTRLTVL.

This chain links TRBV14 with TRBJ2-1; 8 positions match TRBD2. The V gene end was trimmed by 3 bases and the J gene end by 1 base; junction bases not matched to a gene: 5. The V gene's germline CDR1 is SGHDN and CDR2 FVKESK. The CDR3 spans 16 residues. The DNA of the CDR3 is TGTGCCAGCAGCCACTCTAGCGGGCCATCCTACAATGAGCAGTTCTTC. Translating gives CASSHSSGPSYNEQFF.

The V call is TRBV4-1, the J call TRBJ1-2; 7 nucleotides match TRBD1. There are 15 residues in the CDR3. Germline-derived CDR1 and CDR2 are MGHRA and YSYEKL. The V gene end was trimmed by 1 base and the J gene end by 0 bases; junction bases not matched to a gene: 2. CDR3 protein: CASSQGQGTNYGYTF. The CDR3 bases are TGCGCCAGCAGCCAAGGACAGGGCACTAACTATGGCTACACCTTC.

The chain combines TRBV9 with TRBJ1-6; D is unclear. There are 14 residues in the CDR3. Germline CDR1 SGDLS, CDR2 YYNGEE. The V end was cut by 5 bases, the J end by 1 base, with 7 bases between. The CDR3 nucleotides read TGTGCCAGCAGTACGGGATCCTATAATTCACCCCTCCACTTT. Amino acid sequence: CASSTGSYNSPLHF.

This chain links TRBV12-3 or TRBV12-4 with TRBJ1-1; 7 nucleotides agree with TRBD1. With 4 bases clipped from V and 4 bases from J, the junction kept 3 bases outside the gene matches. This CDR3 is built from 13 residues. CDR3 nucleotides: TGTGCCAGCAGTTCAGGACAGGCCACTGAAGCTTTCTTT. Its translation: CASSSGQATEAFF.

The gene calls are TRBV25-1 and TRBJ2-7, with 9 bases identical to TRBD1. The CDR3 runs 15 residues. Germline lookup yields CDR1 MGHDK and CDR2 SYGVNS. Germline trimming cut 0 bases from V and 5 bases from J; bases unmatched to any gene: 5. The CDR3 DNA follows: TGTGCCAGCAGTGAATATAGGGGACAGGGTGACGAGCAGTACTTC. The encoded protein is CASSEYRGQGDEQYF.

The chain combines TRBV7-3 with TRBJ2-1; 9 nucleotides match TRBD2. J gave up 9 bases and V 5 bases, and 5 bases lay outside the gene matches. Germline-derived CDR1 and CDR2 are SGHTA and FQGTGA. The length of the CDR3 is 13 residues. The CDR3 sequence is CASSLGREGEQFF. The CDR3 DNA reads TGTGCCAGCAGCCTGGGGCGGGAGGGTGAGCAGTTCTTC. Together with reference TRBV7-3 and TRBJ2-1, the CDR3 gives the full variable domain: GAGVSQTPSNKVTEKGKYVELRCDPISGHTALYWYRQSLGQGPEFLIYFQGTGAADDSGLPNDRFFAVRPEGSVSTLKIQRTERGDSAVYLCASSLGREGEQFFGPGTRLTVL.

The J gene is TRBJ2-5, the V gene TRBV9, with 11 bases identical to TRBD2. In germline, CDR1 is SGDLS, CDR2 YYNGEE. V shed 3 bases, J shed 5 bases, and the junction held 9 bases outside the gene matches. The CDR3 loop spans 16 amino acids. This CDR3 reads CASSAGLAGAQETQYF. The CDR3 DNA reads as TGTGCCAGCAGCGCCGGACTAGCGGGCGCCCAGGAGACCCAGTACTTC.

In this sample, this clone turned up once. The chain links TRBV3-1 (or the pseudogene TRBV3-2) to TRBJ2-1; 8 positions match TRBD2. The CDR3 is made up of 12 amino acids. CDR1 is LGHDT and CDR2 is YNNKEL in the germline V gene (reference sequence). V was pared by 4 bases and J by 10 bases, with 3 bases of the junction left unmatched. Here the CDR3 reads CASSPRLAEQFF. The CDR3 DNA reads as TGTGCCAGCAGCCCCAGACTAGCGGAGCAGTTCTTC.